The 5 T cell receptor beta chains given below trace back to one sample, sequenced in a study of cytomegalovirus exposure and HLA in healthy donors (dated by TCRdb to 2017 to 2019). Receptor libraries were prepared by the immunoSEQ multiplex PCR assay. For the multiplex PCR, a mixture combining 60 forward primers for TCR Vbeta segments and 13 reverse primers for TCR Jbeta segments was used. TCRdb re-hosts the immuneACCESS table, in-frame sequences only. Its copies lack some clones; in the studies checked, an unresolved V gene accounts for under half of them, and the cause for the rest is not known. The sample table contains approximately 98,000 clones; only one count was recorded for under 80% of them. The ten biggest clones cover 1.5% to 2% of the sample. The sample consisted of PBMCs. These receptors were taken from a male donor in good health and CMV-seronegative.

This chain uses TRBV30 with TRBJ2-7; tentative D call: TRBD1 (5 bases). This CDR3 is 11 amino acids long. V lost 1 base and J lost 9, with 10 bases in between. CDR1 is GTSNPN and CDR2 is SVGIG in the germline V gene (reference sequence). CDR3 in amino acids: CAWSEGLVQYF. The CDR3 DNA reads TGTGCCTGGAGTGAGGGGTTGGTGCAGTACTTC.

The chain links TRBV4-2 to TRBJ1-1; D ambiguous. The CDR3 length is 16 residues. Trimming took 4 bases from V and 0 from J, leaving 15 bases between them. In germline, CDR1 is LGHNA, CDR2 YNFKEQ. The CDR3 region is CASSLTGGGLNTEAFF. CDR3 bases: TGTGCCAGCAGCCTAACTGGAGGAGGCCTGAACACTGAAGCTTTCTTT.

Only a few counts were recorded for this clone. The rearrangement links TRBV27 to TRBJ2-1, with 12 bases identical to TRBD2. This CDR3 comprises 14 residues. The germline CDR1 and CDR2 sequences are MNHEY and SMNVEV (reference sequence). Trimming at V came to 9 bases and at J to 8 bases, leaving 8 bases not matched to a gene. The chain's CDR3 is CASTLAGGWDEQFF. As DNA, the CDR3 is TGTGCCAGTACCCTAGCGGGAGGGTGGGATGAGCAGTTCTTC.

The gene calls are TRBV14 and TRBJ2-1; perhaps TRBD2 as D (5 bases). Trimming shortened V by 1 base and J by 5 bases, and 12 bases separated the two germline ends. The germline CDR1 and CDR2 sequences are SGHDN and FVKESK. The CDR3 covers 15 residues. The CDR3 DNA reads TGTGCCAGCAGCCAAGCCTCGTGGAGGAACAATGAGCAGTTCTTC. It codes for CASSQASWRNNEQFF.

For the CDR3, the DNA is TGTGCCAGCAGCTCAACGACAGGGTACGAGCAGTACTTC. It encodes CASSSTTGYEQYF. V gene TRBV11-2 combines with J gene TRBJ2-7, with TRBD1 identical over 7 bases. V trimming: 4 bases; J trimming: 4 bases; junction bases outside the gene matches: 4. Germline assignment: CDR1 SGHAT and CDR2 FQNNGV. This CDR3 is built from 13 residues.